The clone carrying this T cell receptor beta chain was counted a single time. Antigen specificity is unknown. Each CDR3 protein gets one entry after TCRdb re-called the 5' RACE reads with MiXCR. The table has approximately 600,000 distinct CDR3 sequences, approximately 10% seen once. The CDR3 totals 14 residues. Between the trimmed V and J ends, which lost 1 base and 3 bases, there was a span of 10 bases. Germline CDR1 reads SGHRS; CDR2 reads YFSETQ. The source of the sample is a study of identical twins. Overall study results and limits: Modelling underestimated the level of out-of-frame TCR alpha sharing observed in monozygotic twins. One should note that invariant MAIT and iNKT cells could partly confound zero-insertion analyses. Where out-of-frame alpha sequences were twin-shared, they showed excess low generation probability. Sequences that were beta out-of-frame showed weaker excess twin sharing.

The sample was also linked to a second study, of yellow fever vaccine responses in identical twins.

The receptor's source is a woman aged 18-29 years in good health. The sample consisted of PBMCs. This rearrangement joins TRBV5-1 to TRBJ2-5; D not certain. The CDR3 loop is CASSLSPLEETQYF. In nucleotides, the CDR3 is TGCGCCAGCAGCTTGTCCCCCCTAGAAGAGACCCAGTACTTC. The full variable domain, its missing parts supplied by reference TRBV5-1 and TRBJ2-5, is KAGVTQTPRYLIKTRGQQVTLSCSPISGHRSVSWYQQTPGQGLQFLFEYFSETQRNKGNFPGRFSGRQFSNSRSEMNVSTLELGDSALYLCASSLSPLEETQYFGPGTRLLVL.